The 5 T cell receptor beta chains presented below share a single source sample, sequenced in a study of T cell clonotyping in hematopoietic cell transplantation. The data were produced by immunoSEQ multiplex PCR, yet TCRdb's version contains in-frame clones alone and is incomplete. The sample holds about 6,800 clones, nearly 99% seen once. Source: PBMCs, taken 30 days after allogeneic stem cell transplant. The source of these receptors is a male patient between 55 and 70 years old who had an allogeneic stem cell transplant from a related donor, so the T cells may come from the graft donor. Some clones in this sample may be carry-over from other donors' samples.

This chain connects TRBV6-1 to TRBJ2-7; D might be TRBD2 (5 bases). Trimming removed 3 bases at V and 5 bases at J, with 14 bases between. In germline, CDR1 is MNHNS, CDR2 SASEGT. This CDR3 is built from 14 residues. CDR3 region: CASSEPTTRDEQYF. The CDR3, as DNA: TGTGCCAGCAGTGAGCCCACAACGAGGGACGAGCAGTACTTC.

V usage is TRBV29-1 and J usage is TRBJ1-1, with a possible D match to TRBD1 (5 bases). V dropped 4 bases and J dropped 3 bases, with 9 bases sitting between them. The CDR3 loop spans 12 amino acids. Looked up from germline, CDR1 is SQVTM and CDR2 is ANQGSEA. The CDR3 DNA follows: TGCAGCGTTGTAGGGGAAGACACTGAAGCTTTCTTT. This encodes CSVVGEDTEAFF.

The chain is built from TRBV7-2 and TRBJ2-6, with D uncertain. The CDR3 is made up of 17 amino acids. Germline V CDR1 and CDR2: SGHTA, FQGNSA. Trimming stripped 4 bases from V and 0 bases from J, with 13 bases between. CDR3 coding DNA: TGTGCCAGCAGCTCATCCCGGGCCGTCTCTGGGGCCAACGTCCTGACTTTC. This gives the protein CASSSSRAVSGANVLTF.

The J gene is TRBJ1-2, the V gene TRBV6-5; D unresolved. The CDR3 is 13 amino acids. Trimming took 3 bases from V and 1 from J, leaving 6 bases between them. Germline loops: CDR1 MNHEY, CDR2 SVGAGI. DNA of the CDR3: TGTGCCAGCAGTTATGACCATAACTATGGCTACACCTTC. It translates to CASSYDHNYGYTF.

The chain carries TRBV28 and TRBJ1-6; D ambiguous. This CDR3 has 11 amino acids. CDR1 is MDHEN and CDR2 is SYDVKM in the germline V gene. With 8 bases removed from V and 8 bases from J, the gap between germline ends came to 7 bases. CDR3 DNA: TGTGCCAGCCGGGGTGATTCACCCCTCCACTTT. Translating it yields CASRGDSPLHF.